This TCR beta chain was sequenced in a study of blood T cell repertoires in COVID-19. Allocation to cohorts depended on clinical history reported by the participants. Two negative PCRs, clearance, or symptom resolution characterized the recovered Cohort 3 donors. CDR3 length equals 17 residues. The germline CDR1 and CDR2 sequences are MNHEY and SVGEGT. The germline V and J ends were trimmed by 1 base and 8 bases, with 18 bases remaining between them. As processed by the authors: Counts of nucleated cells, estimated from reference gene primer amplification, were obtained. Method: immunoSEQ multiplex PCR; TCRdb's copy keeps in-frame clones and lacks some. V and J calls and clone size follow that table, whereas D and trimming were derived from the DNA. The sample records about 170,000 clones, roughly 85% being singletons.

The TCR was taken from a woman between 45 and 65 years old who had recovered from COVID-19. This chain links TRBV6-2 or TRBV6-3 with TRBJ1-6; no clear D. Sequenced input: PBMCs or T cells enriched from blood (not recorded which). The CDR3 DNA reads as TGTGCCAGCAGTTACTGGCCCCGAAATACCGAAGATTCACCCCTCCACTTT. Its protein product is CASSYWPRNTEDSPLHF.